Listed here are 10 T cell receptor beta chains from one sample, sequenced in a study of CD8 T cells in ankylosing spondylitis. From the 5' RACE reads, TCRdb called clonotypes with MiXCR, one entry per CDR3 protein. The data contain 150,000 to 200,000 distinct CDR3 sequences, about 20% of them singletons. The sequencing sample was made of blood, either unsorted or a sorted T cell fraction (not recorded which). These receptors all come from a male donor aged 5-30 years with ankylosing spondylitis or in good health (not recorded which).

The sample holds many counts of this clonotype. The chain employs TRBV28 and TRBJ1-2; a weak D match, TRBD1 (6 bases). The CDR3 length is 12 residues. Germline V gene lookup returns CDR1 MDHEN and CDR2 SYDVKM. The V gene lost 10 bases and the J gene lost 0 bases, with 9 bases spanning the gap. The CDR3 sequence is CANTGPNYGYTF. DNA for the CDR3: TGTGCCAACACAGGGCCTAACTATGGCTACACCTTC.

A few counts support this clonotype. The chain joins TRBV11-3 to TRBJ2-7; D remains ambiguous. Trimming removed 4 bases at V and 2 bases at J, with 12 bases between. The CDR3 runs to 14 residues. The V gene's germline CDR1 is SGHNT and CDR2 YENEEA. In nucleotides, the CDR3 is TGTGCCAGCAGCTCCGAATGGTCTCCCTACGAGCAGTACGTC. Encoded protein: CASSSEWSPYEQYV.

This clonotype appeared many times. The genes are TRBV14 and TRBJ2-7, with 11 bases fitting TRBD2. The germline V gene encodes CDR1 SGHDN and CDR2 FVKESK. The CDR3 loop spans 14 amino acids. V trimming: 7 bases; J trimming: 7 bases; junction bases outside the gene matches: 9. The CDR3 reads CASIKLAGVGEQYF. CDR3 bases: TGTGCCAGCATAAAACTAGCGGGAGTCGGTGAGCAGTACTTC.

This clonotype was picked up many times. The chain joins TRBV10-3 to TRBJ2-5; 10 nucleotides line up with TRBD2. CDR3 length: 18 amino acids. The V gene end was trimmed by 6 bases and the J gene end by 5 bases; junction bases not matched to a gene: 18. From germline, CDR1 is ENHRY and CDR2 SYGVKD. The CDR3 spells CAISPGLAGGTSRETQYF. Here the CDR3 DNA reads TGTGCCATCAGCCCCGGGTTAGCGGGAGGCACCTCCAGGGAGACCCAGTACTTC.

There are many counts of this clonotype. The chain links TRBV13 to TRBJ1-1; TRBD1 agrees at 7 bases. J was trimmed by 4 bases and V by 5 bases; bases with no gene match: 7. Germline V lookup: CDR1 PRHDT, CDR2 FYEKMQ (reference sequence). The CDR3 has 14 residues. DNA of the CDR3: TGTGCCAGCAGCCCGGACAGGAGGGGCACTGAAGCTTTCTTT. It yields the protein CASSPDRRGTEAFF.

This clonotype was counted many times. The V gene is TRBV20-1, the J gene TRBJ2-1, with D possibly TRBD2 on 6 matching bases. The CDR3 is 14 residues long. The germline gives CDR1 DFQATT, CDR2 SNEGSKA (reference sequence). V lost 1 base and J 6 bases, leaving 13 bases between the germline ends. CDR3 amino acids: CSARGASVANEQFF. CDR3 nucleotide sequence: TGCAGTGCTAGAGGGGCTAGCGTGGCCAATGAGCAGTTCTTC.

In this sample, this clonotype turned up many times. The chain has TRBV5-1 and TRBJ2-7, with TRBD2 matching 15 bases. J gave up 9 bases and V 4 bases, and 8 bases lay outside the gene matches. The germline gives CDR1 SGHRS, CDR2 YFSETQ. CDR3 size: 15 residues. CDR3 amino acids: CASSLSGLAGGAQYF. The CDR3, as DNA: TGCGCCAGCAGCCTATCGGGACTAGCGGGAGGAGCGCAGTACTTC.

Only a few counts were recorded for this clonotype. The chain has TRBV20-1 and TRBJ2-7, with 7 nucleotides matching TRBD2. The CDR3 has 14 residues. Germline V gene data show CDR1 as DFQATT and CDR2 as SNEGSKA (reference sequence). The ends lost 5 bases at V and 5 bases at J; junction bases unmatched: 12. The DNA for the CDR3 is TGCAGTGCTTCCACGGGGGAGGGCCTCCACGAGCAGTACTTC. As protein: CSASTGEGLHEQYF.

Ten or more counts support this clonotype. The chain links TRBV5-1 to TRBJ2-3; weak D call: TRBD1 (7 bases). The CDR3 is 16 residues long. Germline V lookup: CDR1 SGHRS, CDR2 YFSETQ. V was shortened by 4 bases and J by 2 bases, with 17 bases between the two germline ends. The DNA for the CDR3 is TGCGCCAGCAGCCAACTCCAGGGGGGATTCACAGATACGCAGTATTTT. Protein: CASSQLQGGFTDTQYF.

This clonotype has at least ten counts. This chain uses TRBV29-1 with TRBJ1-5; D possibly corresponds to TRBD1 (5 bases). Between the trimmed V and J ends, which lost 6 bases and 2 bases, there was a span of 11 bases. CDR3 length equals 13 residues. Germline loops: CDR1 SQVTM, CDR2 ANQGSEA. This CDR3 reads CSVQGHGNQPQHF. Written as DNA, the CDR3 is TGCAGCGTCCAGGGTCATGGCAATCAGCCCCAGCATTTT.